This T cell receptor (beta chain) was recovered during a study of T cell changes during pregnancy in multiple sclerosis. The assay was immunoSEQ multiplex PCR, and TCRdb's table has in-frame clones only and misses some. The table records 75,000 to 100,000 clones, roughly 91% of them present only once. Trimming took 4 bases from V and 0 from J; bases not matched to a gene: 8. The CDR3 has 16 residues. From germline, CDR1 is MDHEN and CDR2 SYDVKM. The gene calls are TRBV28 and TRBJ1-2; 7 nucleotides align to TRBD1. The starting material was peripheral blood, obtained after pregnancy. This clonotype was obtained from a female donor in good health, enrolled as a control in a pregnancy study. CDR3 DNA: TGTGCCAGCAGTTCTACAAGACAGGGCCCTAACTATGGCTACACCTTC. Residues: CASSSTRQGPNYGYTF.